This T cell receptor beta chain is from a study of breast tumors, draining lymph nodes, adjacent tissues. TCRdb processed the multiplex PCR reads anew with MiXCR; each CDR3 protein has one entry. Of some 85,000 distinct CDR3 sequences in the sample, approximately 29% were seen once. Overall study findings and caveats: Tumor T cell lymph node origin was a supported hypothesis, not proven. Findings are consistent with lymph node origin and intratumoral expansion of most tumor T cells.

The lymph nodes were axillary draining lymph nodes from breast cancer patients. In regard to this clonotype: Its antigen is currently unknown. The germline gene is not matched at one end of the junction; a read error may be the cause.

The TCR comes from a female donor with breast cancer. Some clones in this sample may be carry-over from other donors' samples. The sequenced sample was axillary lymph node tissue.

In nucleotides, the CDR3 is TGCAGCGTTGTTCCTATGCAGGGAGAGTACAGTGAGCAATTCTTC. This translates into CSVVPMQGEYSEQFF. This rearrangement joins TRBV29-1 to TRBJ2-1, with D perhaps matching TRBD1 or TRBD2 (5 bases each). CDR3 length: 15 amino acids. Germline lookup yields CDR1 SQVTM and CDR2 ANQGSEA.